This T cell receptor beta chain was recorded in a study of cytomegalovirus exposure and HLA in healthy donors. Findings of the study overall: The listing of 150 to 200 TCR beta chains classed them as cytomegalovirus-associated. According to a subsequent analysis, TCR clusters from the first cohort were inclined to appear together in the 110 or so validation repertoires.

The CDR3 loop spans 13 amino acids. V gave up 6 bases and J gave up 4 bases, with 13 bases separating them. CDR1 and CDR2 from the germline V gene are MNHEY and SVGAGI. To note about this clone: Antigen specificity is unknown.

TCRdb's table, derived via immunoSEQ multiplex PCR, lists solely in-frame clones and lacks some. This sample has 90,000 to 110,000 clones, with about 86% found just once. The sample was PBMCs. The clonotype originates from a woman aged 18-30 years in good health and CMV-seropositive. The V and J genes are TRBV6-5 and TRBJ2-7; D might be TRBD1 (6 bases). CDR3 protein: CASRLGHFYEQYF. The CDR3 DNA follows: TGTGCCAGCAGACTGGGACATTTTTACGAGCAGTACTTC.